The rows below give T cell receptor beta chains drawn from one sample of a study of blood T cell repertoires in COVID-19. Here immunoSEQ multiplex PCR was the method, and the copy in TCRdb shows in-frame clones only, minus some. The sample contains about 410,000 clones, 90% of which appear only once. Material: PBMCs or T cells enriched from blood (not recorded which). These TCRs come from a man aged 18 to 29 who had recovered from COVID-19. Each CDR3 is given with its conserved first and last residue. The order of the fields is D gene, V gene, J gene, clone size, CDR3 protein, CDR3 DNA. D genes are given only for firm matches. Clone sizes are given selectively: once, few, many, or a class where the clone is expanded.

D gene: .; V gene: TRBV2; J gene: TRBJ1-3; clone size: .; CDR3 protein: CASREIDRPSSGNTIYF; CDR3 DNA: TGTGCCAGCAGGGAAATAGACAGACCGAGCTCTGGAAACACCATATATTTT
D gene: .; V gene: TRBV11-2; J gene: TRBJ1-1; clone size: .; CDR3 protein: CASSLRGGEGGLAEAFF; CDR3 DNA: TGTGCCAGCAGCTTACGTGGCGGGGAGGGGGGATTGGCTGAAGCTTTCTTT
D gene: .; V gene: TRBV5-1; J gene: TRBJ1-2; clone size: .; CDR3 protein: CASRVEGAPSGGYTF; CDR3 DNA: TGCGCCAGCAGGGTGGAGGGAGCCCCGTCGGGGGGCTACACCTTC
D gene: .; V gene: TRBV7-2; J gene: TRBJ2-1; clone size: few; CDR3 protein: CASSLGGRRGPYNEQFF; CDR3 DNA: TGTGCCAGCAGCTTAGGGGGGAGGCGGGGACCTTACAATGAGCAGTTCTTC
D gene: .; V gene: TRBV19; J gene: TRBJ1-6; clone size: .; CDR3 protein: CASKVRGNSPLHF; CDR3 DNA: TGTGCCAGTAAGGTTCGGGGTAATTCACCCCTCCACTTT
D gene: .; V gene: TRBV7-3; J gene: TRBJ1-5; clone size: .; CDR3 protein: CASSFLLRRGNQPQHF; CDR3 DNA: TGTGCCAGCAGCTTTCTCCTCCGGAGGGGCAATCAGCCCCAGCATTTT
D gene: TRBD2; V gene: TRBV5-1; J gene: TRBJ2-4; clone size: .; CDR3 protein: CASSPLTSPRQNIQYF; CDR3 DNA: TGCGCCAGCAGCCCCCTGACTAGCCCACGGCAAAACATTCAGTACTTC
D gene: .; V gene: TRBV12-3/TRBV12-4; J gene: TRBJ1-1; clone size: .; CDR3 protein: CASSLQGPAEAFF; CDR3 DNA: TGTGCCAGCAGTTTACAGGGGCCGGCTGAAGCTTTCTTT
D gene: TRBD2; V gene: TRBV28; J gene: TRBJ2-3; clone size: .; CDR3 protein: CASSLLAGKPSTDTQYF; CDR3 DNA: TGTGCCAGCAGTTTACTAGCGGGGAAGCCTAGCACAGATACGCAGTATTTT
D gene: TRBD2; V gene: TRBV28; J gene: TRBJ2-3; clone size: .; CDR3 protein: CASSFGKRGFLDTQYF; CDR3 DNA: TGTGCCAGCAGTTTCGGTAAGCGGGGGTTTCTAGATACGCAGTATTTT
D gene: .; V gene: TRBV9; J gene: TRBJ2-3; clone size: .; CDR3 protein: CASSAKASTDTQYF; CDR3 DNA: TGTGCCAGCAGTGCTAAAGCGAGCACAGATACGCAGTATTTT
D gene: .; V gene: TRBV5-1; J gene: TRBJ1-2; clone size: .; CDR3 protein: CASSLESGQHNYGYTF; CDR3 DNA: TGCGCCAGCAGCTTGGAGTCGGGACAACATAACTATGGCTACACCTTC
D gene: TRBD1; V gene: TRBV3-1/TRBV3-2; J gene: TRBJ2-7; clone size: .; CDR3 protein: CASSRQGYEQYF; CDR3 DNA: TGTGCCAGCAGCAGACAGGGCTACGAGCAGTACTTC
D gene: TRBD1; V gene: TRBV7-3; J gene: TRBJ2-2; clone size: .; CDR3 protein: CASSLNLKGATGELFF; CDR3 DNA: TGTGCCAGCAGCTTAAATCTGAAGGGGGCGACCGGGGAGCTGTTTTTT
D gene: .; V gene: TRBV3-1/TRBV3-2; J gene: TRBJ1-2; clone size: .; CDR3 protein: CASSQEVAAGYTF; CDR3 DNA: TGTGCCAGCAGCCAAGAAGTGGCGGCTGGCTACACCTTC
D gene: TRBD2; V gene: TRBV2; J gene: TRBJ2-1; clone size: .; CDR3 protein: CASSGTSFNEQFF; CDR3 DNA: TGTGCCAGCAGCGGGACTAGCTTCAATGAGCAGTTCTTC
D gene: .; V gene: TRBV18; J gene: TRBJ2-5; clone size: .; CDR3 protein: CASSPQRETQYF; CDR3 DNA: TGTGCCAGCTCACCACAGCGAGAGACCCAGTACTTC
D gene: .; V gene: TRBV2; J gene: TRBJ1-3; clone size: many; CDR3 protein: CASSDSQSSGNTIYF; CDR3 DNA: TGTGCCAGCAGTGACAGTCAATCCTCTGGAAACACCATATATTTT
D gene: .; V gene: TRBV7-9; J gene: TRBJ2-5; clone size: .; CDR3 protein: CASSLGGEMNQETQYF; CDR3 DNA: TGTGCCAGCAGCTTAGGGGGGGAGATGAACCAAGAGACCCAGTACTTC
D gene: .; V gene: TRBV28; J gene: TRBJ1-1; clone size: .; CDR3 protein: CASSLSLGMNTEAFF; CDR3 DNA: TGTGCCAGCAGTTTATCTTTGGGCATGAACACTGAAGCTTTCTTT
D gene: .; V gene: TRBV27; J gene: TRBJ1-1; clone size: .; CDR3 protein: CASSLYGDLSDTEAFF; CDR3 DNA: TGTGCCAGCAGTTTATACGGAGATCTTTCGGACACTGAAGCTTTCTTT
D gene: .; V gene: TRBV18; J gene: TRBJ2-3; clone size: .; CDR3 protein: CASSPNSMHVRDTQYF; CDR3 DNA: TGTGCCAGCTCACCCAACAGCATGCACGTTCGGGATACGCAGTATTTT
D gene: .; V gene: TRBV21-1; J gene: TRBJ2-3; clone size: .; CDR3 protein: CASSSTRRSPDTQYF; CDR3 DNA: TGTGCCAGCAGCTCTACGCGGAGGTCCCCAGATACGCAGTATTTT
D gene: TRBD2; V gene: TRBV19; J gene: TRBJ2-3; clone size: .; CDR3 protein: CASSPSGRGTDTQYF; CDR3 DNA: TGTGCCAGTAGTCCTAGCGGTCGCGGCACAGATACGCAGTATTTT
D gene: TRBD2; V gene: TRBV3-1/TRBV3-2; J gene: TRBJ2-1; clone size: few; CDR3 protein: CASSQDGLAAKVREQFF; CDR3 DNA: TGTGCCAGCAGCCAAGATGGGCTAGCGGCGAAGGTCCGGGAGCAGTTCTTC
D gene: .; V gene: TRBV13; J gene: TRBJ1-1; clone size: .; CDR3 protein: CANRQNTEAFF; CDR3 DNA: TGTGCCAACAGACAGAACACTGAAGCTTTCTTT
D gene: .; V gene: TRBV3-1/TRBV3-2; J gene: TRBJ2-7; clone size: once; CDR3 protein: CASSQWTGPYEQYF; CDR3 DNA: TGTGCCAGCAGCCAATGGACTGGACCCTACGAGCAGTACTTC
D gene: TRBD1; V gene: TRBV15; J gene: TRBJ1-5; clone size: .; CDR3 protein: CATSKGQGVGRGSNQPQHF; CDR3 DNA: TGTGCCACCAGCAAGGGACAGGGGGTTGGAAGAGGGAGCAATCAGCCCCAGCATTTT
D gene: .; V gene: TRBV30; J gene: TRBJ1-4; clone size: .; CDR3 protein: CAWRTFGEKLFF; CDR3 DNA: TGTGCCTGGAGAACATTTGGTGAAAAACTGTTTTTT